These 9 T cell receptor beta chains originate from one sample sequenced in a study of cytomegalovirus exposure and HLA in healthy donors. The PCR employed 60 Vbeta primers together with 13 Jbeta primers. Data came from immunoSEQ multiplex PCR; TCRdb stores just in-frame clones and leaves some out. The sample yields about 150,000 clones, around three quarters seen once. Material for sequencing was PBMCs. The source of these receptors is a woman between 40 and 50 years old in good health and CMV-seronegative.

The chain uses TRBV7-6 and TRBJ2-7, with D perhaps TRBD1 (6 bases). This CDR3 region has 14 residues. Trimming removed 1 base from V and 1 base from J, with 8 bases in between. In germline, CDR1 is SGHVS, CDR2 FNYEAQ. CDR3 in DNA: TGTGCCAGCAGCTTAGATCAGGGGTCCTACGAGCAGTACTTC. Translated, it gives CASSLDQGSYEQYF.

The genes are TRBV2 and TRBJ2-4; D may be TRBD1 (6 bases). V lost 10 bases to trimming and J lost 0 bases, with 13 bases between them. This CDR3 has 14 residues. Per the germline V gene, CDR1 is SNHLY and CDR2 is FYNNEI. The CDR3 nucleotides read TGTGCCAACCGGGACACTTTAGCCAAAAACATTCAGTACTTC. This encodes CANRDTLAKNIQYF.

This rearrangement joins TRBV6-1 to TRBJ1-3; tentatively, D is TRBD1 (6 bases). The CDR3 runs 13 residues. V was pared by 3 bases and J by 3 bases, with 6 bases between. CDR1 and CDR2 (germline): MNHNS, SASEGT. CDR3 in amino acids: CASSDRGGNTIYF. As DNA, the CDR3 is TGTGCCAGCAGTGACAGGGGTGGAAACACCATATATTTT.

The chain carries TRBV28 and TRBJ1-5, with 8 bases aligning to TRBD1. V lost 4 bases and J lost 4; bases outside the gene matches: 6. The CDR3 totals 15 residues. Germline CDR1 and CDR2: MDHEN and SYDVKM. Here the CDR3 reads CASSSRGRRNQPQHF. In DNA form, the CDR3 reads TGTGCCAGCAGTTCCAGGGGGCGAAGGAATCAGCCCCAGCATTTT. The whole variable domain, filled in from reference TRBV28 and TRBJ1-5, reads DVKVTQSSRYLVKRTGEKVFLECVQDMDHENMFWYRQDPGLGLRLIYFSYDVKMKEKGDIPEGYSVSREKKERFSLILESASTNQTSMYLCASSSRGRRNQPQHFGDGTRLSIL.

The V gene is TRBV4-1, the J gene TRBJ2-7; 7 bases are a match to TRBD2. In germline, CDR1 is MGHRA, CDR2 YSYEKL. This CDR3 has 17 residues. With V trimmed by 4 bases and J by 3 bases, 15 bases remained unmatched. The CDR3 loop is CASSPGPPPGGNYEQYF. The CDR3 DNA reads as TGCGCCAGCAGCCCCGGTCCTCCCCCGGGAGGAAACTACGAGCAGTACTTC.

This CDR3 is CASSQGWGNTGELFF. The DNA of the CDR3 is TGTGCCAGCAGTCAGGGGTGGGGGAACACCGGGGAGCTGTTTTTT. V is TRBV6-6 and J is TRBJ2-2; weak D call: TRBD1 (6 bases). There are 15 residues in the CDR3. Per germline, CDR1 MNHNY and CDR2 SVGAGI (reference sequence). The V end was cut by 5 bases, the J end by 1 base, with 11 bases between.

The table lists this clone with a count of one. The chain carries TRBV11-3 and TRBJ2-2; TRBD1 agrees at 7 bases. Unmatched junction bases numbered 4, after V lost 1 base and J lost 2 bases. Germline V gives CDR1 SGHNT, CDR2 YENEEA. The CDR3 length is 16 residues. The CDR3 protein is CASSLGQGVNTGELFF. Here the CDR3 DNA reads TGTGCCAGCAGCTTAGGGCAGGGGGTAAACACCGGGGAGCTGTTTTTT.

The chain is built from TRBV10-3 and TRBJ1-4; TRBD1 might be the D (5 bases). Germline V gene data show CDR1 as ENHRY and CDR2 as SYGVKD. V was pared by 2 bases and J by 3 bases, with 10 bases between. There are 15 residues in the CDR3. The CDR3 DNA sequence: TGTGCCATCAGTGAGAAAAGGGGCGCTAATGAAAAACTGTTTTTT. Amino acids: CAISEKRGANEKLFF.

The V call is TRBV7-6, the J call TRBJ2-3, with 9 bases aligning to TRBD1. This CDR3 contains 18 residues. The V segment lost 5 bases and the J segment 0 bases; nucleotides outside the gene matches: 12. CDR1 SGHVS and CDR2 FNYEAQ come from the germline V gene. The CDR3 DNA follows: TGTGCCAGCAGCCGAATAGTTCCGGACAGGGGAAGCACAGATACGCAGTATTTT. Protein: CASSRIVPDRGSTDTQYF.